The 16 T cell receptor beta chains presented below share a single source sample, sequenced in a study of early T cells in non-severe SARS-CoV-2 infection. MiXCR, applied by TCRdb to the 5' RACE reads, yields one record per CDR3 protein. Of around 62,000 distinct CDR3 sequences listed, roughly 12% are singletons. Sequencing input: whole blood. These receptors were taken from an adult who was a healthcare worker with PCR-confirmed SARS-CoV-2 infection or an uninfected control (not recorded which).

This clonotype was picked up many times. V gene TRBV6-6 combines with J gene TRBJ1-2; D ambiguous. The CDR3 length is 12 residues. Germline lookup yields CDR1 MNHNY and CDR2 SVGAGI (reference sequence). Trimming left V 0 bases short and J 7 bases short, with 6 bases between. The CDR3 spells CASSYSGVGYTF. CDR3 DNA: TGTGCCAGCAGTTACTCTGGGGTTGGCTACACCTTC.

The sample holds many counts of this clonotype. The chain has TRBV5-1 and TRBJ2-1; 7 positions agree with TRBD2. J lost 6 bases, V lost 0 bases, and 3 bases had no gene match. The CDR3 consists of 14 residues. Germline values: CDR1 SGHRS, CDR2 YFSETQ. CDR3 nucleotides: TGCGCCAGCAGCTTGGGGCCGGGAGGCAATGAGCAGTTCTTC. It codes for CASSLGPGGNEQFF. The full variable domain, its missing parts supplied by reference TRBV5-1 and TRBJ2-1, is KAGVTQTPRYLIKTRGQQVTLSCSPISGHRSVSWYQQTPGQGLQFLFEYFSETQRNKGNFPGRFSGRQFSNSRSEMNVSTLELGDSALYLCASSLGPGGNEQFFGPGTRLTVL.

This clonotype was seen only a few times. V and J are TRBV24-1 and TRBJ1-4, with 8 bases fitting TRBD1. This CDR3 has 17 residues. Germline V gene data show CDR1 as KGHDR and CDR2 as SFDVKD. Trimming at V came to 4 bases and at J to 0 bases, leaving 6 bases not matched to a gene. As DNA, the CDR3 is TGTGCCACCAGTGACCCAGCACAGGGGGCAACTAATGAAAAACTGTTTTTT. Translation: CATSDPAQGATNEKLFF.

This chain connects TRBV29-1 to TRBJ2-7; the D gene could be TRBD1 or TRBD2 (5 bases each). V was cut by 3 bases and J by 6 bases, with 15 bases left in between. Germline V gene data show CDR1 as SQVTM and CDR2 as ANQGSEA. CDR3 length: 13 residues. CDR3 DNA sequence: TGCAGCGTTGACGGTGTTGGGGACGTCGAGCAGTACTTC. Its translation: CSVDGVGDVEQYF.

V is TRBV28 and J is TRBJ2-6, with D possibly matching TRBD2 (5 bases). Looked up from germline, CDR1 is MDHEN and CDR2 is SYDVKM. The CDR3 contains 14 residues. V dropped 6 bases and J dropped 2 bases, with 8 bases sitting between them. The DNA of the CDR3 is TGTGCCAGCAGCGAGGGCGCTGGGGCCAACGTCCTGACTTTC. Protein sequence: CASSEGAGANVLTF.

The V call is TRBV4-1, the J call TRBJ2-1; the match to TRBD2 covers 12 bases. Germline V CDR1 and CDR2: MGHRA, YSYEKL. This CDR3 is 17 amino acids long. The V gene end was trimmed by 0 bases and the J gene end by 8 bases; junction bases not matched to a gene: 8. The chain's CDR3 is CASSQDRLAGGQDEQFF. The CDR3 DNA is TGCGCCAGCAGCCAAGATCGGCTAGCGGGAGGGCAGGATGAGCAGTTCTTC.

This clonotype was seen at least ten times. The V and J genes are TRBV7-9 and TRBJ1-4; D is perhaps TRBD1 (5 bases). This CDR3 comprises 16 residues. Trimming shortened V by 3 bases and J by 7 bases, and 18 bases separated the two germline ends. Germline assignment: CDR1 SEHNR and CDR2 FQNEAQ (reference sequence). CDR3 in DNA: TGTGCCAGCAGCTTCCCAAAAGGCGGGGCAGCTGAAAAACTGTTTTTT. Encoded protein: CASSFPKGGAAEKLFF.

The chain recombines TRBV7-6 with TRBJ2-7, with D perhaps matching TRBD2 (6 bases). This CDR3 region has 13 residues. The V and J ends lost 10 bases and 0 bases respectively, with 13 bases between them. Germline V CDR1 and CDR2: SGHVS, FNYEAQ. The CDR3 is CATSPGSSYEQYF. CDR3 DNA sequence: TGTGCCACCTCCCCCGGGAGCTCCTACGAGCAGTACTTC.

A few counts support this clonotype. The chain couples TRBV7-9 to TRBJ2-7; no clear D. Looked up from germline, CDR1 is SEHNR and CDR2 is FQNEAQ (reference sequence). The CDR3 is 12 amino acids. V was pared by 0 bases and J by 7 bases, with 7 bases between. CDR3 bases: TGTGCCAGCAGCTTAGCAGGGCTGGAGCAGTACTTC. Translation: CASSLAGLEQYF.

V is TRBV28 and J is TRBJ2-2; a possible D gene is TRBD1 (6 bases). The CDR3 has 16 residues. The ends were cut back, 2 bases at V and 0 bases at J, with 10 bases in the middle. Germline assignment: CDR1 MDHEN and CDR2 SYDVKM. The CDR3 loop reads CASSLLGTPNTGELFF. The CDR3 nucleotides read TGTGCCAGCAGTTTACTCGGGACACCGAACACCGGGGAGCTGTTTTTT.

The J gene is TRBJ2-7, the V gene TRBV2, with 11 nucleotides matching TRBD2. The CDR3 sequence is 16 residues long. V shed 1 base and J 4 bases; nucleotides not matched to a gene: 6. CDR1 is SNHLY, CDR2 FYNNEI, per germline. In DNA form, the CDR3 reads TGTGCCAGCAGTGAAGTCGTAGCGGGAGGGAAGTACGAGCAGTACTTC. Amino acids: CASSEVVAGGKYEQYF.

The chain recombines TRBV3-1 with TRBJ2-3; TRBD2 matches 11 bases. J lost 2 bases, V lost 1 base, and 8 bases had no gene match. From germline, CDR1 is LGHDT and CDR2 YNNKEL (reference sequence). This CDR3 contains 18 residues. The CDR3 loop reads CASSQVSGLAEDTDTQYF. Here the CDR3 DNA reads TGTGCCAGCAGCCAAGTATCGGGACTAGCGGAAGACACAGATACGCAGTATTTT.

This clonotype came up many times. The chain has TRBV7-3 and TRBJ2-3, with D possibly matching TRBD2 (6 bases). The CDR3 runs to 15 residues. Germline CDR1 and CDR2: SGHTA and FQGTGA. V gave up 2 bases and J gave up 3 bases, with 12 bases separating them. The CDR3 DNA follows: TGTGCCAGCAGCTTAGCGGGAAAGGAAACAGATACGCAGTATTTT. As protein: CASSLAGKETDTQYF.

The chain has TRBV7-9 and TRBJ2-1; a possible D gene is TRBD1 (6 bases). The CDR3 has 13 residues. Trimming pared 4 bases from V and 8 bases from J, leaving 12 bases between. Germline CDR1 and CDR2: SEHNR and FQNEAQ (reference sequence). The CDR3 region has the DNA TGTGCCAGCAGCTCCCAGGGGTACTATGAGCAGTTCTTC. It is translated as CASSSQGYYEQFF.

There are a few counts of this clonotype. The V gene is TRBV7-2, the J gene TRBJ2-3; no definite D call. The CDR3 totals 12 residues. Germline loops: CDR1 SGHTA, CDR2 FQGNSA. Trimming took 0 bases from V and 6 from J, leaving 4 bases between them. In DNA, the CDR3 is TGTGCCAGCAGCTTAGCGGCGGATACGCAGTATTTT. This encodes CASSLAADTQYF.

This clonotype was detected only a few times. This chain connects TRBV10-1 to TRBJ1-1, with 7 bases that match TRBD1. There are 14 residues in the CDR3. The germline gives CDR1 WNHNN, CDR2 SYGVQD (reference sequence). The ends lost 4 bases at V and 3 bases at J; junction bases unmatched: 5. The CDR3 coding sequence is TGCGCCAGCAGTGGGACAGGCCCCTACACTGAAGCTTTCTTT. This codes for CASSGTGPYTEAFF.